This TCR beta chain was captured by sequencing in a study of post-analysis software for immune sequencing data. General study points: By F measure, strong co-clustering occurred among samples prepared in the same batch. Multiple sclerosis patients had significantly lower normalized Chao1 diversity than controls. A few TRBV segments (TRBV5-6, TRBV5-1 and TRBV20-1 among them) occurred more frequently in patients than in controls.

Comment on this clonotype: Its antigen is still unknown.

The CDR3 runs to 10 residues. V lost 5 bases and J 3 bases, leaving 3 bases between the germline ends. Germline V gene data show CDR1 as DFQATT and CDR2 as SNEGSKA (reference sequence). cDNA libraries of TCR beta carried unique molecular identifiers. TCRdb reprocessed the PCR reads with MiXCR, giving one entry per CDR3 protein. The sample has roughly 540,000 distinct CDR3 sequences, roughly 34% seen once. The chain combines TRBV20-1 with TRBJ2-3; D is ambiguous. Input material: blood. This TCR came from a girl under 18 with multiple sclerosis. The CDR3 nucleotides read TGCAGTGCTCAGACAGATACGCAGTATTTT. Its protein is CSAQTDTQYF.